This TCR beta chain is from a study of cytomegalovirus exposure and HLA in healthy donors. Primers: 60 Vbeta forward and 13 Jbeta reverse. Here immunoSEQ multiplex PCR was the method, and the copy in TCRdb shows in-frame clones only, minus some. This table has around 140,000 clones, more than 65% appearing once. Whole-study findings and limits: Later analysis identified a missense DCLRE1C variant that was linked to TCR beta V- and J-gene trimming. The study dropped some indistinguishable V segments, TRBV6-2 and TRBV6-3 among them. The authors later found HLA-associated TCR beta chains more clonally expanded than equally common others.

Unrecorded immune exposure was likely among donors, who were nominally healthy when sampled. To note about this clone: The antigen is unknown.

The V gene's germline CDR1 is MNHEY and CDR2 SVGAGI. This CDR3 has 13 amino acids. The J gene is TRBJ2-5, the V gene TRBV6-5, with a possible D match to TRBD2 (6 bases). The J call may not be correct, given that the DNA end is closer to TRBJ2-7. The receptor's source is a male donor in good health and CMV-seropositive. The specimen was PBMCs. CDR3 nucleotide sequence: TGTGCCACCAGGGACTCTAGCTCCTACGAGCAGTACTTC. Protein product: CATRDSSSYEQYF.